This TCR beta chain stems from a study of T-cell reconstitution after alpha-beta-depleted transplantation in children. Trimming cost V 6 bases and J 0 bases, with 8 bases left between them. CDR1 is MNHEY, CDR2 SVGAGI, per germline. The CDR3 extends over 13 amino acids. Only a few counts were recorded for this clonotype. Construction of the TCRbeta library involved unique molecular identifiers. One entry per CDR3 protein results from TCRdb running MiXCR on the PCR reads. The table includes around 200,000 distinct CDR3 sequences, under 9.5% detected once. J is TRBJ1-2 and V is TRBV6-5; D unclear. The receptor's source is a human donor who donated a stem cell graft to a child with acute lymphoblastic leukemia. Sample: PBMCs from the stem cell graft donor, taken from the stem cell graft. CDR3 sequence (DNA): TGTGCCAGCAGCCACAGAGCTAACTATGGCTACACCTTC. It yields the protein CASSHRANYGYTF.